This TCR beta chain stems from a study of blood T cell repertoires in COVID-19. As for this clone: This sample also contains other DNA sequences that code for the same CDR3.

The data were produced by immunoSEQ multiplex PCR, yet TCRdb's version contains in-frame clones alone and is incomplete. The data show some 200,000 clones, with about three quarters seen just once and 26% held by the top ten. The TCR comes from a woman in her 70s with acute or convalescent COVID-19. The sample taken for sequencing was peripheral blood.

The CDR3 region has the DNA TGTGCCAGCAGCCAAGGACAGCCAAATTCACCCCTCCACTTT. This gives the protein CASSQGQPNSPLHF. J is TRBJ1-6 and V is TRBV3-1 (or the pseudogene TRBV3-2); TRBD1 is a possible D gene (5 bases). The V gene's germline CDR1 is LGHDT and CDR2 YNNKEL (reference sequence). The CDR3 is 14 amino acids. V was shortened by 1 base and J by 7 bases, with 8 bases between the two germline ends.